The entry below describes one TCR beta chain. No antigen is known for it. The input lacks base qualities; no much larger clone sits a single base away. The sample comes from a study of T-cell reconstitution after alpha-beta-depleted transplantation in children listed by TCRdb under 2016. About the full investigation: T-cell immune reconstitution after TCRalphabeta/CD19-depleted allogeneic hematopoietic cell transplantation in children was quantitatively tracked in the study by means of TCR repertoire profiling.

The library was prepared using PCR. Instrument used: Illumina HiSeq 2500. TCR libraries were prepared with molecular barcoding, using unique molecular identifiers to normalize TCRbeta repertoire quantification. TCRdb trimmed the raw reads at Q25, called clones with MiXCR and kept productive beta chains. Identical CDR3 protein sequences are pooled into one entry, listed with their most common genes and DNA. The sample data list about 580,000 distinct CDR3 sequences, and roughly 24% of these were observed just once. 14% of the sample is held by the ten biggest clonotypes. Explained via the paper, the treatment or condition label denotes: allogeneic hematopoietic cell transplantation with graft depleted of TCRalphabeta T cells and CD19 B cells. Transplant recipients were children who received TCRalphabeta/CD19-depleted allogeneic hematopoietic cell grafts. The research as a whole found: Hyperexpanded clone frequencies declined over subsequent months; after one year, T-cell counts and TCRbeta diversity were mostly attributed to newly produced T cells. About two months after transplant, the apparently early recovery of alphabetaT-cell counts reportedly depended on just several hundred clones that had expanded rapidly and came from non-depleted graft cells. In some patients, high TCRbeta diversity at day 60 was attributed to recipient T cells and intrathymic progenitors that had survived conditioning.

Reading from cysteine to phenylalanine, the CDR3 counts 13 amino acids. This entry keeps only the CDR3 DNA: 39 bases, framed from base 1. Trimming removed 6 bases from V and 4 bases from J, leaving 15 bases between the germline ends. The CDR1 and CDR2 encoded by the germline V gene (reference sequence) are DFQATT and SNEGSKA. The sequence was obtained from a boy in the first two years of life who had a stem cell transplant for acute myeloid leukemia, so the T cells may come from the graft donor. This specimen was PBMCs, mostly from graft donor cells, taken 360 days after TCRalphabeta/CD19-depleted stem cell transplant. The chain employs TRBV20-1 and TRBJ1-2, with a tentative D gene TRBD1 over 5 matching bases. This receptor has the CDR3 CSARSSGGYGYTF. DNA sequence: TGCAGTGCCCGAAGCTCGGGGGGCTATGGCTACACCTTC.